This T cell receptor (beta chain) was documented in a study of Ad26.COV2.S vaccination and SARS-CoV-2 variants. Here immunoSEQ multiplex PCR was the method, and the copy in TCRdb shows in-frame clones only, minus some. The sample includes over 400,000 clones, roughly 89% of them seen just once. The CDR3 loop spans 15 amino acids. Germline CDR1 SGHRS, CDR2 YFSETQ. The ends lost 0 bases at V and 7 bases at J; junction bases unmatched: 5. Noted treatment: roughly 20 received Ad26.COV2.S at low or high dose, single or two shots; 5 received placebo; per-sample allocation not given. The study sampled participants on day 63 after the first vaccine or placebo injection.

This TCR was sampled from a person aged 18-65 years who received the Ad26.COV2.S COVID-19 vaccine or a placebo. This sample comprised peripheral blood, obtained in a trial of Ad26.COV2.S vaccine versus placebo. J is TRBJ2-1 and V is TRBV5-1, with 9 bases matching TRBD2. The CDR3 DNA sequence: TGCGCCAGCAGCTTGGCGACTAGCGGAGAGAATGAGCAGTTCTTC. This codes for CASSLATSGENEQFF. The complete variable domain, with remaining parts taken from reference TRBV5-1 and TRBJ2-1, reads KAGVTQTPRYLIKTRGQQVTLSCSPISGHRSVSWYQQTPGQGLQFLFEYFSETQRNKGNFPGRFSGRQFSNSRSEMNVSTLELGDSALYLCASSLATSGENEQFFGPGTRLTVL.